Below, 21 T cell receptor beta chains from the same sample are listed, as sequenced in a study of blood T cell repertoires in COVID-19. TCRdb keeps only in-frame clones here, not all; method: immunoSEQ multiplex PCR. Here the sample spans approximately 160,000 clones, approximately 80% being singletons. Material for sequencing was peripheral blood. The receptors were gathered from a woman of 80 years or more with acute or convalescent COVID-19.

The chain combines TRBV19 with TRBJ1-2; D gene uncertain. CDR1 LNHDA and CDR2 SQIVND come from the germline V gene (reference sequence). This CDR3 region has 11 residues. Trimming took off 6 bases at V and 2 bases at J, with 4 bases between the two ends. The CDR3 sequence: CASSINYGYTF. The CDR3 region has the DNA TGTGCCAGTAGCATCAACTATGGCTACACCTTC.

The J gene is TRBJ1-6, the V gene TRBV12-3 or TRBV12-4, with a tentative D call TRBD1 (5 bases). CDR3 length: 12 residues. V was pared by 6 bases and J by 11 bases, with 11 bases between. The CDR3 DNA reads TGTGCCAGCAGCAGGGATAGGACACCCCTCCACTTT. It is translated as CASSRDRTPLHF.

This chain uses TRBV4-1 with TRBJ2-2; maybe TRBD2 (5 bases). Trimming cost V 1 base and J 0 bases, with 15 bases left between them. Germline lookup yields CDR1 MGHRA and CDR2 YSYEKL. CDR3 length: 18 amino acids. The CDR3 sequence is CASSQVEGVGSNTGELFF. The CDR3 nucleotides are TGCGCCAGCAGCCAAGTAGAGGGAGTTGGGTCGAACACCGGGGAGCTGTTTTTT.

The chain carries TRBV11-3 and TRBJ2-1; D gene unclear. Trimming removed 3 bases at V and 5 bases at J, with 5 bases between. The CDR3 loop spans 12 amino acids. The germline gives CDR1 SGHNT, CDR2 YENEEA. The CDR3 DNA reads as TGTGCCAGCAGCTTTACAAACAATGAGCAGTTCTTC. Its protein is CASSFTNNEQFF.

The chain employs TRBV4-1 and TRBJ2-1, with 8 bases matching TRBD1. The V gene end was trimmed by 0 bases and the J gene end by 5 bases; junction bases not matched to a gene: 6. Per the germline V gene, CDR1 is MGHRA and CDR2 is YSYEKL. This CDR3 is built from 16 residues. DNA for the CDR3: TGCGCCAGCAGCCAAGACCCGGGACAGGTACACAATGAGCAGTTCTTC. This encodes CASSQDPGQVHNEQFF.

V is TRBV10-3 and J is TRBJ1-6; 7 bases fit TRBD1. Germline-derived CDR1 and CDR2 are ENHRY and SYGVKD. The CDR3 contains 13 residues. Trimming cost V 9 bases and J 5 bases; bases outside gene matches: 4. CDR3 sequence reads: CAIGDRNNSPLHF. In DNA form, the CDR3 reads TGTGCCATAGGGGACAGAAATAATTCACCCCTCCACTTT.

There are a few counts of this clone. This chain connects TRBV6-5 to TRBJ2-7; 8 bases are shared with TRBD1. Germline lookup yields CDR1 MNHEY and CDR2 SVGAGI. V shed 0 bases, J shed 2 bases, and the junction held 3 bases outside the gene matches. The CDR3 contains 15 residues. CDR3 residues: CASSYSDRGPYEQYF. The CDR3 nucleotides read TGTGCCAGCAGTTACTCCGACAGGGGACCCTACGAGCAGTACTTC.

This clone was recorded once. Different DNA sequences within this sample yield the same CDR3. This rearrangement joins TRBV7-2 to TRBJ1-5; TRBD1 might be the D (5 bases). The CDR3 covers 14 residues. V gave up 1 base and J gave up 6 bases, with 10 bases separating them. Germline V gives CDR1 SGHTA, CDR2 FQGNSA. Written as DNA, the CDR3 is TGTGCCAGCAGCTTAGGGGGGGGGTCTCAGCCCCAGCATTTT. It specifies CASSLGGGSQPQHF.

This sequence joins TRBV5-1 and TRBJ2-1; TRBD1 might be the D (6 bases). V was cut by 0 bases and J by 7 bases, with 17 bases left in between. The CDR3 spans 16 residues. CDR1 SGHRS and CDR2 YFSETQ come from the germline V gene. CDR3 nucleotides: TGCGCCAGCAGCTTGGTTGGGGGCGCAGGCGTGAATGAGCAGTTCTTC. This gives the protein CASSLVGGAGVNEQFF.

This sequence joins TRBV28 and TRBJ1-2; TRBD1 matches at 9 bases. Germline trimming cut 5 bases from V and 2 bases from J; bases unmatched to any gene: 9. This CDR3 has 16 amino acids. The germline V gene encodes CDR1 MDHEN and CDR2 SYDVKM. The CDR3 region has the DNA TGTGCCAGCAGTGGCTACACAGGGGGCTACAACTATGGCTACACCTTC. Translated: CASSGYTGGYNYGYTF.

The CDR3 region is CASSLTGAGNTIYF. The CDR3 DNA reads TGCGCCAGCAGCCTTACAGGGGCTGGAAACACCATATATTTT. The V and J genes are TRBV5-1 and TRBJ1-3, with 7 positions matching TRBD1. The CDR3 extends over 14 amino acids. Germline lookup yields CDR1 SGHRS and CDR2 YFSETQ. The V segment lost 4 bases and the J segment 2 bases; nucleotides outside the gene matches: 3.

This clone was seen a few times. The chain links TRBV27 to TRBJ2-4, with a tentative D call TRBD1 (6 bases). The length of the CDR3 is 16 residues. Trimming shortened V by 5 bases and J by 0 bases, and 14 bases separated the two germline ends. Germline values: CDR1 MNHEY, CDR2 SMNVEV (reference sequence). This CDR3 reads CASSVDSFLAKNIQYF. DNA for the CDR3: TGTGCCAGCAGTGTGGACAGCTTTCTAGCCAAAAACATTCAGTACTTC.

The CDR3 sequence: CASSQDALDSLTYEQYF. The CDR3 nucleotides read TGCGCCAGCAGCCAAGATGCCCTGGACAGCTTAACCTACGAGCAGTACTTC. The chain carries TRBV4-1 and TRBJ2-7; D might be TRBD1 (6 bases). Germline CDR1 reads MGHRA; CDR2 reads YSYEKL. The V and J ends lost 0 bases and 2 bases respectively, with 17 bases between them. The CDR3 covers 17 residues.

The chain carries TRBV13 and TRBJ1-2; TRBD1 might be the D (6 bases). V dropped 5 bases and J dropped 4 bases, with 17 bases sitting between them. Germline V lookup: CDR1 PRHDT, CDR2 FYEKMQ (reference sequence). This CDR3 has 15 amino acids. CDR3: CASSQDRQVRYGYTF. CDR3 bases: TGTGCCAGCAGCCAAGATAGACAGGTTCGCTATGGCTACACCTTC.

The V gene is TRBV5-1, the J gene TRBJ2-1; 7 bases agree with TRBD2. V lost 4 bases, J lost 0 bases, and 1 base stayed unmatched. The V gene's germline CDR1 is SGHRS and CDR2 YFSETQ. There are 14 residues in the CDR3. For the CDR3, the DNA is TGCGCCAGCAGCACGGGAGGCTCCTACAATGAGCAGTTCTTC. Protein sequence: CASSTGGSYNEQFF.

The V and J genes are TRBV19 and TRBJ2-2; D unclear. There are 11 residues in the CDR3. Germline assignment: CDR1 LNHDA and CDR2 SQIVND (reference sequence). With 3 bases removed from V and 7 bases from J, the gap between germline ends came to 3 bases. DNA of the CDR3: TGTGCCAGTAGTATCCTCGGGGAGCTGTTTTTT. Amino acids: CASSILGELFF.

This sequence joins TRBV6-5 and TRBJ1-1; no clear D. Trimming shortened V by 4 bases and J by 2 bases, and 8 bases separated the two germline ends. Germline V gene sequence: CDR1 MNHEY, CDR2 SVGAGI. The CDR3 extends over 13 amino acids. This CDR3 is CASSSLYNTEAFF. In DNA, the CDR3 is TGTGCCAGCAGTTCACTTTATAACACTGAAGCTTTCTTT.

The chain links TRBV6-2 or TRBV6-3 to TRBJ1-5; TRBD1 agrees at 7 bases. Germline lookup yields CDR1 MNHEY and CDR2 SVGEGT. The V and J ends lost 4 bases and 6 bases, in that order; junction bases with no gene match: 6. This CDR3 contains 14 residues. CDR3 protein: CASSFDRVVQPQHF. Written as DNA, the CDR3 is TGTGCCAGCAGTTTCGACAGGGTTGTTCAGCCCCAGCATTTT.

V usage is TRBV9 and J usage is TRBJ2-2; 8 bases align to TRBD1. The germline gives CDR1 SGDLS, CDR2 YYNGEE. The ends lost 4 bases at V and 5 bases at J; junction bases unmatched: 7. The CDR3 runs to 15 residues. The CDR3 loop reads CASSRRTGRTGELFF. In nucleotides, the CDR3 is TGTGCCAGCAGCCGACGGACAGGGAGGACCGGGGAGCTGTTTTTT.

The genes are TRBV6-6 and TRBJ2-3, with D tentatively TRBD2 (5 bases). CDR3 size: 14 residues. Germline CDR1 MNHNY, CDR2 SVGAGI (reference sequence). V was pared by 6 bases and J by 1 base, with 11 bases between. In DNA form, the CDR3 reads TGTGCCAGCAGCTTACTAGTGGGCACAGATACGCAGTATTTT. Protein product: CASSLLVGTDTQYF.

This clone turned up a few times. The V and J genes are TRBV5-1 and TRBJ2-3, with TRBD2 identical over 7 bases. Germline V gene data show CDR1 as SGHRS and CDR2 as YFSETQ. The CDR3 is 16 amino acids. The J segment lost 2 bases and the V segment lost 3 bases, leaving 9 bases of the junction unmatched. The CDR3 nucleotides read TGCGCCAGCAGCTCCCGTCCTAGCGGCCCCACAGATACGCAGTATTTT. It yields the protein CASSSRPSGPTDTQYF.